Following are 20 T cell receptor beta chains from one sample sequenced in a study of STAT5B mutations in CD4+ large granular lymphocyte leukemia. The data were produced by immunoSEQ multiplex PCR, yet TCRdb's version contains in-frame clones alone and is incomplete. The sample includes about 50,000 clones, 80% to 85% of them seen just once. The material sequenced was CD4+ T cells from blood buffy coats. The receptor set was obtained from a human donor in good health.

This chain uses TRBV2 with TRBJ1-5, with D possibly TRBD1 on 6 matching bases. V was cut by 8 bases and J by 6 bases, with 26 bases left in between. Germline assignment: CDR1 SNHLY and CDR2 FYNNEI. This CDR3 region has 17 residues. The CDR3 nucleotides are TGTGCCAGCCAACTTGGGTCGACAGGCGCCAGGAGTCAGCCCCAGCATTTT. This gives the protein CASQLGSTGARSQPQHF.

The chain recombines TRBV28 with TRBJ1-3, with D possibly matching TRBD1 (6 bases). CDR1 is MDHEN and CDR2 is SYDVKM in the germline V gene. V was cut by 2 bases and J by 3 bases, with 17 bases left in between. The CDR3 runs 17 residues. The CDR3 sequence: CASSLTFGGAGGNTIYF. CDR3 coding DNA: TGTGCCAGCAGTTTAACTTTCGGGGGCGCAGGTGGAAACACCATATATTTT. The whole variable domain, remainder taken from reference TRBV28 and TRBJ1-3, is DVKVTQSSRYLVKRTGEKVFLECVQDMDHENMFWYRQDPGLGLRLIYFSYDVKMKEKGDIPEGYSVSREKKERFSLILESASTNQTSMYLCASSLTFGGAGGNTIYFGEGSWLTVV.

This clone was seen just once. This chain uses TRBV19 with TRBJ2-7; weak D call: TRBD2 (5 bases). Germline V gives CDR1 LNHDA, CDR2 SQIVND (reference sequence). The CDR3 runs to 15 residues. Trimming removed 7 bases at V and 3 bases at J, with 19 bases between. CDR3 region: CASITRGLRIYEQYF. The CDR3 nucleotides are TGTGCCAGTATCACCCGGGGTCTAAGGATCTACGAGCAGTACTTC. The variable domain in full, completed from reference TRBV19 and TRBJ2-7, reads DGGITQSPKYLFRKEGQNVTLSCEQNLNHDAMYWYRQDPGQGLRLIYYSQIVNDFQKGDIAEGYSVSREKKESFPLTVTSAQKNPTAFYLCASITRGLRIYEQYFGPGTRLTVT.

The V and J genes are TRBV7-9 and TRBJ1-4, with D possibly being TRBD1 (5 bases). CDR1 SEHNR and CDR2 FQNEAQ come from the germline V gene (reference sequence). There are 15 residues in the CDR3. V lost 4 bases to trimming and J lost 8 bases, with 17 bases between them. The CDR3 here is CASSSPGIRREKLFF. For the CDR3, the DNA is TGTGCCAGCAGCTCCCCAGGGATTCGGAGGGAAAAACTGTTTTTT.

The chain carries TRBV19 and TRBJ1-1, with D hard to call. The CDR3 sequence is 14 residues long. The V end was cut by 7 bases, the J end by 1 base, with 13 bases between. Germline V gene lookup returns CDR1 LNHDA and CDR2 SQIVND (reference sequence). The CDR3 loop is CASTLFGGNTEAFF. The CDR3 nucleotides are TGTGCCAGTACCTTATTTGGAGGGAACACTGAAGCTTTCTTT.

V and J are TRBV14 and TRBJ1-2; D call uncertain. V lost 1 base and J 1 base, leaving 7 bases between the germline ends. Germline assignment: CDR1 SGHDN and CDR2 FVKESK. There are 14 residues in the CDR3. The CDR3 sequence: CASSQVAVNYGYTF. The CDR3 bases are TGTGCCAGCAGCCAAGTGGCAGTTAACTATGGCTACACCTTC.

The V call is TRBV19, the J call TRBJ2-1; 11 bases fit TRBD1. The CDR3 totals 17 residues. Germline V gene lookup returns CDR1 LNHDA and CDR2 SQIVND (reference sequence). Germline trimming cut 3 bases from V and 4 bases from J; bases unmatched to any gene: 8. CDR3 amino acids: CASSMERGTGGYNEQFF. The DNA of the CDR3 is TGTGCCAGTAGTATGGAGAGGGGGACAGGGGGTTACAATGAGCAGTTCTTC.

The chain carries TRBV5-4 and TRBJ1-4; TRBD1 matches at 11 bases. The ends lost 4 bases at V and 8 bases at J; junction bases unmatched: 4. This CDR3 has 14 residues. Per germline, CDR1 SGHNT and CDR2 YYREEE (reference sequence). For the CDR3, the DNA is TGTGCCAGCAGCCGGGGACAGGGGGAGGAAAAACTGTTTTTT. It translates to CASSRGQGEEKLFF.

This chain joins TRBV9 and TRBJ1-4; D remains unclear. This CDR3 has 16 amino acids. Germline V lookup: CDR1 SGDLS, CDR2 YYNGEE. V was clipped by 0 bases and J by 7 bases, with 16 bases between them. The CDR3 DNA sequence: TGTGCCAGCAGCGTAGGACGGTTGGAGGCCTTTGAAAAACTGTTTTTT. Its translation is CASSVGRLEAFEKLFF.

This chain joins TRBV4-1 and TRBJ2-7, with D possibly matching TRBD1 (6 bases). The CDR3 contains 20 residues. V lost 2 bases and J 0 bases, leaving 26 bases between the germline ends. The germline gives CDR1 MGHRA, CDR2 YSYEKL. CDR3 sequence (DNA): TGCGCCAGCAGCCAAAACCGACCGTCTTCCGGGACACCGAGCTCCTACGAGCAGTACTTC. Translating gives CASSQNRPSSGTPSSYEQYF.

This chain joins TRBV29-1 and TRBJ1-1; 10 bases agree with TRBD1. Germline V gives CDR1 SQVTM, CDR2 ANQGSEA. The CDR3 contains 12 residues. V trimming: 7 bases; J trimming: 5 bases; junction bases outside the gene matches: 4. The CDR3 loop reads CSGGTGVTEAFF. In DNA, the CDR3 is TGCAGCGGTGGGACAGGGGTAACTGAAGCTTTCTTT.

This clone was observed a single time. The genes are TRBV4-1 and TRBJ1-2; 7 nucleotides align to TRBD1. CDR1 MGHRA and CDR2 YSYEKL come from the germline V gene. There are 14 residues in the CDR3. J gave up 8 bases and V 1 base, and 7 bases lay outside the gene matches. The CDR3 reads CASSQADRAGGYTF. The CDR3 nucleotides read TGCGCCAGCAGCCAAGCAGACAGGGCTGGGGGCTACACCTTC.

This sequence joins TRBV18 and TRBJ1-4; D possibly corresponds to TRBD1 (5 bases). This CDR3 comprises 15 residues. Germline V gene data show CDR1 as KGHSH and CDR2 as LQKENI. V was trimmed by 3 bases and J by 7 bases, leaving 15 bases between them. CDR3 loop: CASSPDPRASEKLFF. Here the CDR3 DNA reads TGTGCCAGCTCACCGGATCCCAGGGCGAGTGAAAAACTGTTTTTT.

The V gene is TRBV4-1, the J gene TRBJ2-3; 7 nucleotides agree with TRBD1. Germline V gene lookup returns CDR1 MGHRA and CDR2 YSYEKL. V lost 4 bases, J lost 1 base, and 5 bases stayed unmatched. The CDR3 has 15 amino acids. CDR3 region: CASSLVGTGTDTQYF. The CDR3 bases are TGCGCCAGCAGCCTCGTAGGGACAGGCACAGATACGCAGTATTTT.

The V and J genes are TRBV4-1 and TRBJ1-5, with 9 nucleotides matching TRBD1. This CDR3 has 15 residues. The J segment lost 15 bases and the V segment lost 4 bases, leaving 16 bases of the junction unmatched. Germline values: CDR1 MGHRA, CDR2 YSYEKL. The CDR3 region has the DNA TGCGCCAGCAGCCGGGGTGGGACAGGGACCAATACCCCGCATTTT. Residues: CASSRGGTGTNTPHF.

This CDR3 reads CSAGGRHQETQYF. CDR3 DNA sequence: TGCAGCGCCGGGGGGAGACATCAAGAGACCCAGTACTTC. The rearrangement joins TRBV29-1 to TRBJ2-5; 7 bases fit TRBD2. The length of the CDR3 is 13 residues. CDR1 SQVTM and CDR2 ANQGSEA come from the germline V gene. Trimming removed 7 bases from V and 2 bases from J; junction bases left unmatched: 7. Full variable domain (outside the CDR3, taken from reference TRBV29-1 and TRBJ2-5): SAVISQKPSRDICQRGTSLTIQCQVDSQVTMMFWYRQQPGQSLTLIATANQGSEATYESGFVIDKFPISRPNLTFSTLTVSNMSPEDSSIYLCSAGGRHQETQYFGPGTRLLVL.

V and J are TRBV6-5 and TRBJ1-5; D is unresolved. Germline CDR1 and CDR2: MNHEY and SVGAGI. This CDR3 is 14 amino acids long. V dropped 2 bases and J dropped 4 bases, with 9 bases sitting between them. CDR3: CASSYRVGNQPQHF. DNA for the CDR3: TGTGCCAGCAGTTACAGGGTGGGGAATCAGCCCCAGCATTTT.

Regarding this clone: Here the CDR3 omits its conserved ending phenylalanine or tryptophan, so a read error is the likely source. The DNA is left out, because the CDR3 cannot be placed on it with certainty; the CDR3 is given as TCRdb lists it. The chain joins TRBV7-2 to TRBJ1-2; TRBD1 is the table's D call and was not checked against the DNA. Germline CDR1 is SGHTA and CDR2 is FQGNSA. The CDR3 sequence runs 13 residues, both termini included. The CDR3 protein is CASSLDVGLLLAI.

CDR3 sequence: CASSLGRGTGDYNEQFF. The CDR3 DNA reads as TGTGCCAGCAGCTTAGGGCGGGGGACAGGGGACTACAATGAGCAGTTCTTC. This chain links TRBV7-9 with TRBJ2-1; TRBD1 agrees at 10 bases. The V and J ends lost 1 base and 3 bases, in that order; junction bases with no gene match: 6. The germline gives CDR1 SEHNR, CDR2 FQNEAQ (reference sequence). The CDR3 is 17 amino acids.

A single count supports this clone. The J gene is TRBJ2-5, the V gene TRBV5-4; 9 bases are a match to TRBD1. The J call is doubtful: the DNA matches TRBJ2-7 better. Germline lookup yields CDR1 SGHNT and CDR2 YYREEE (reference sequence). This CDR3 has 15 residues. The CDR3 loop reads CASSLQSGTGIEQYF. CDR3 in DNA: TGTGCCAGCAGTCTACAATCCGGGACAGGGATCGAGCAGTACTTC.